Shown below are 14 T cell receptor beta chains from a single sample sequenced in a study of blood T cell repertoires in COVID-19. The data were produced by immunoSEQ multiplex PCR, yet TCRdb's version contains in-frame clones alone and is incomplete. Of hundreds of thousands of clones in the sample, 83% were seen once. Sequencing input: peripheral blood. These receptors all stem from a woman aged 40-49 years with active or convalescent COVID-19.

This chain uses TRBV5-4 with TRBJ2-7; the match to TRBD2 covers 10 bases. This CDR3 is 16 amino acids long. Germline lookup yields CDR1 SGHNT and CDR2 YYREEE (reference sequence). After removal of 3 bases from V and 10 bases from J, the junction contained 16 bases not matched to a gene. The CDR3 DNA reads TGTGCCAGCAGCTCGTCAAAAAGCGGGAGGGATATCGTACAGTACTTC. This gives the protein CASSSSKSGRDIVQYF.

CDR3 sequence: CASSIGQGARRSSYNEQFF. DNA of the CDR3: TGTGCCAGTAGTATAGGACAGGGGGCCCGCAGAAGCTCCTACAATGAGCAGTTCTTC. The chain recombines TRBV19 with TRBJ2-1, with TRBD1 matching over 10 bases. Germline CDR1 is LNHDA and CDR2 is SQIVND (reference sequence). The CDR3 contains 19 residues. V lost 1 base to trimming and J lost 0 bases; unmatched junction nucleotides: 9.

CDR3 residues: CASSNLRTGCYEQYF. As DNA, the CDR3 is TGTGCCAGCAGCAATCTTAGGACAGGGTGCTACGAGCAGTACTTC. The rearrangement links TRBV21-1 to TRBJ2-7; the D call of TRBD1 is as the table states it, not checked on the DNA. TRBV21-1 has pseudogene status. This CDR3 is built from 15 residues.

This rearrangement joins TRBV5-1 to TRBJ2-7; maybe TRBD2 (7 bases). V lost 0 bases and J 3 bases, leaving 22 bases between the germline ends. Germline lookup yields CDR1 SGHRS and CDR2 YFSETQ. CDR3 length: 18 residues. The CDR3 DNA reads TGCGCCAGCAGCTTGGCGGGGAGCGGGGACACAATCCTCTACGAGCAGTACTTC. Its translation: CASSLAGSGDTILYEQYF.

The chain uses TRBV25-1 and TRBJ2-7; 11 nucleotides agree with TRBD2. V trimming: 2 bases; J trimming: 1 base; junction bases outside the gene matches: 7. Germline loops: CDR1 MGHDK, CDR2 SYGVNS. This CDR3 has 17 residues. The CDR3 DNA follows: TGTGCCAGCAGTGAAACGGGCACTAGCGGGAGTTCCTACGAGCAGTACTTC. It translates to CASSETGTSGSSYEQYF.

The CDR3 nucleotides are TGTGCCAGCAGCTTAGAGACGGCAGGGGGTCAGCCCCAGCATTTT. It encodes CASSLETAGGQPQHF. V is TRBV11-2 and J is TRBJ1-5; TRBD1 agrees at 7 bases. The length of the CDR3 is 15 residues. Germline CDR1 SGHAT, CDR2 FQNNGV. The J segment lost 6 bases and the V segment lost 0 bases, leaving 5 bases of the junction unmatched.

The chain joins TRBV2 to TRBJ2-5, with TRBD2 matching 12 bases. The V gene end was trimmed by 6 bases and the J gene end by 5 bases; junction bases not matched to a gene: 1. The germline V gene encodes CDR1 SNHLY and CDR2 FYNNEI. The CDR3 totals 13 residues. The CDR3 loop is CASSGTSGETQYF. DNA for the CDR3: TGTGCCAGCAGCGGGACTAGCGGGGAGACCCAGTACTTC.

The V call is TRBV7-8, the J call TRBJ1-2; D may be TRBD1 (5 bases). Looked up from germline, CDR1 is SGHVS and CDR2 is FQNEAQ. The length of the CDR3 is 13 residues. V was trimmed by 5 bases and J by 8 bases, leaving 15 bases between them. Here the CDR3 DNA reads TGTGCCAGCAGCCCGCGGCAGGGAAGGGGCTACACCTTC. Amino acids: CASSPRQGRGYTF. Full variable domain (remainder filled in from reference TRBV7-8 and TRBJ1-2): GAGVSQSPRYKVAKRGQDVALRCDPISGHVSLFWYQQALGQGPEFLTYFQNEAQLDKSGLPSDRFFAERPEGSVSTLKIQRTQQEDSAVYLCASSPRQGRGYTFGSGTRLTVV.

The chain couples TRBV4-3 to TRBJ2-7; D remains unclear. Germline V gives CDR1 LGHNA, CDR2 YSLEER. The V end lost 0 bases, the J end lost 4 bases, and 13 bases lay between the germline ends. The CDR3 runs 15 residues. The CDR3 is CASSQDRDTGYEQYF. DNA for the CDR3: TGCGCCAGCAGCCAAGATAGAGACACCGGATACGAGCAGTACTTC.

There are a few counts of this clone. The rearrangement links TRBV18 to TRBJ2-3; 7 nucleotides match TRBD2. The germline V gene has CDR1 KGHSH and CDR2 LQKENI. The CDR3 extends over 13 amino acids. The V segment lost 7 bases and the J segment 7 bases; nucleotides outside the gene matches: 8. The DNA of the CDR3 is TGTGCCAGCTGGGGGGGTCTCGGCAATACGCAGTATTTT. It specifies CASWGGLGNTQYF.

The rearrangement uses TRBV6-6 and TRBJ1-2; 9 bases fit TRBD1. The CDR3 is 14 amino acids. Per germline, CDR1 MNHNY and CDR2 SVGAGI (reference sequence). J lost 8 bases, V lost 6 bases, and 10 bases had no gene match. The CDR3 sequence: CASRVDRGFLGYTF. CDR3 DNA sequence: TGTGCCAGCAGGGTGGACAGGGGCTTTTTAGGCTACACCTTC.

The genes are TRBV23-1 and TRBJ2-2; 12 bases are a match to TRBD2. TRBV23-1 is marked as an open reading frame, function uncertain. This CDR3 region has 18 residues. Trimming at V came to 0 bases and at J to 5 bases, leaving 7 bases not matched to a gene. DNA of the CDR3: TGCGCCAGCAGTCAATCCCCGACTAGCGGGAGATTAACCGGGGAGCTGTTTTTT. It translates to CASSQSPTSGRLTGELFF.

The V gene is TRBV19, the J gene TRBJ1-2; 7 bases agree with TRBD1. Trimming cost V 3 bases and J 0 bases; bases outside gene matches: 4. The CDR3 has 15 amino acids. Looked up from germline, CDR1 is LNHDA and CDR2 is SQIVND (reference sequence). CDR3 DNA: TGTGCCAGTAGTATGAAAGGGACAGCTAACTATGGCTACACCTTC. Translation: CASSMKGTANYGYTF.

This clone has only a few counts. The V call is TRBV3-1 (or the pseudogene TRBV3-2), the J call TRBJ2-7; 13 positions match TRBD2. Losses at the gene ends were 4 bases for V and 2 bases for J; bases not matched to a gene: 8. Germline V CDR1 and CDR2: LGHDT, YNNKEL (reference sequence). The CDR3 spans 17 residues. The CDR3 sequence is CASSLRTSGSTAYEQYF. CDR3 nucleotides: TGTGCCAGCAGCCTAAGGACTAGCGGGAGTACGGCCTACGAGCAGTACTTC.